This paragraph reports one TCR beta chain. The CDR3 runs to 16 residues. Germline lookup yields CDR1 MNHEY and CDR2 SMNVEV (reference sequence). The V and J ends lost 0 bases and 6 bases respectively, with 17 bases between them. This entry belongs to a study of blood T cell repertoires in COVID-19. Study-wide context: Some COVID-19 samples were acute and others convalescent; all came from the United States, Italy and Spain. From T cells, B-cell-depleted T cells, or PBMCs came the material, which was cDNA or gDNA.

Source study methods: The assay estimated nucleated cells by amplifying reference gene primers. Clones were read by immunoSEQ multiplex PCR, and TCRdb kept only the in-frame ones, dropping some. Clone size and the V and J calls come from that table; the DNA yielded D and trimming. The table shows tens of thousands of clones, with about 87% occurring only once. This sequence joins TRBV27 and TRBJ1-1; unclear D gene. The receptor was isolated from a man aged 50 to 60 with active COVID-19. The sequencing sample was made of peripheral blood. The CDR3 region is CASSLSVVGGWAEAFF. The CDR3 DNA follows: TGTGCCAGCAGTTTATCGGTCGTGGGAGGGTGGGCTGAAGCTTTCTTT.